The entry that follows covers one T cell receptor beta chain sequence. This sample is drawn from a study of blood T cell repertoires in COVID-19. About the study: The United States, Italy and Spain supplied acute and convalescent COVID-19 samples. Sources were T cells, B-cell-depleted T cells, or PBMCs; the material itself was cDNA or gDNA.

The study counted Cohort 3 donors as recovered given two negative PCRs, clearance, or symptom resolution. The ends were cut back, 1 base at V and 12 bases at J, with 19 bases in the middle. CDR1 is SGHAT and CDR2 is FQNNGV in the germline V gene. The CDR3 is 14 amino acids. The table came from immunoSEQ multiplex PCR; TCRdb's copy has only in-frame clones and leaves some out. Among about 180,000 clones, 88% were seen once, and the ten largest hold about 9.4%. Sequenced material: PBMCs or T cells enriched from blood (not recorded which). The receptor was derived from a woman aged 18-35 years who had recovered from COVID-19. The J gene is TRBJ2-7, the V gene TRBV11-2; D is possibly TRBD1 (6 bases). CDR3 in DNA: TGTGCCAGCAGCTTAGTAGGGACAATAACCGCTCGGTACTTC. It codes for CASSLVGTITARYF.